The clone carrying this TCR beta chain appeared many times. These data come from a study of T-cell reconstitution after alpha-beta-depleted transplantation in children. Unique molecular identifiers were used in preparing the TCRbeta library. TCRdb re-derived calls from the PCR reads in MiXCR, one entry per CDR3 protein. The sample has approximately 340,000 distinct CDR3 sequences, around a tenth seen once. Per germline, CDR1 SGHTA and CDR2 FQGNSA. The CDR3 runs to 15 residues. Germline trimming cut 6 bases from V and 1 base from J; bases unmatched to any gene: 5. The receptor was isolated from a human donor who donated a stem cell graft to a child with acute lymphoblastic leukemia. This material consisted of PBMCs from the stem cell graft donor, taken from the stem cell graft. The chain has TRBV7-2 and TRBJ2-2, with 7 bases identical to TRBD1. CDR3 coding DNA: TGTGCCAGCAGTCGCTGGACAGGGAACACCGGGGAGCTGTTTTTT. This translates into CASSRWTGNTGELFF.